Presented here are 27 T cell receptor beta chains from one specimen sequenced in a study of cytomegalovirus exposure and HLA in healthy donors. The PCR contained 60 Vbeta and 13 Jbeta primers. Clones were read by immunoSEQ multiplex PCR, and TCRdb kept only the in-frame ones, dropping some. This listing includes 56,000 or so clones. Sequencing used PBMCs. All receptors come from a middle-aged man in good health and CMV-seropositive.

The V and J genes are TRBV7-2 and TRBJ2-5, with D possibly matching TRBD1 (5 bases). V lost 11 bases and J 1 base, leaving 11 bases between the germline ends. There are 12 residues in the CDR3. Germline assignment: CDR1 SGHTA and CDR2 FQGNSA. CDR3 loop: CAYEGVQETQYF. DNA for the CDR3: TGTGCCTATGAAGGGGTCCAAGAGACCCAGTACTTC.

This chain joins TRBV7-3 and TRBJ1-2; D is possibly TRBD1 (6 bases). Germline V gene lookup returns CDR1 SGHTA and CDR2 FQGTGA. V was pared by 3 bases and J by 8 bases, with 13 bases between. The CDR3 loop spans 13 amino acids. CDR3 residues: CASSLDQGTGYTF. CDR3 nucleotide sequence: TGTGCCAGCAGCTTGGATCAGGGGACAGGCTACACCTTC.

The gene calls are TRBV19 and TRBJ1-5; D is possibly TRBD1 (5 bases). The V end lost 1 base, the J end lost 6 bases, and 7 bases lay between the germline ends. This CDR3 contains 13 residues. CDR1 is LNHDA and CDR2 is SQIVND in the germline V gene (reference sequence). The CDR3 is CASSIGGGQPQHF. CDR3 sequence (DNA): TGTGCCAGTAGTATAGGGGGGGGTCAGCCCCAGCATTTT.

The chain is built from TRBV28 and TRBJ1-2, with D tentatively TRBD1 (6 bases). V lost 9 bases to trimming and J lost 8 bases, with 10 bases between them. CDR3 length equals 10 residues. CDR1 and CDR2 from the germline V gene are MDHEN and SYDVKM. The CDR3 reads CASSRGGYTF. The CDR3 DNA follows: TGTGCCAGTAGCAGGGGCGGCTACACCTTC.

The rearrangement uses TRBV19 and TRBJ1-4; weak D call: TRBD1 (5 bases). This CDR3 has 14 residues. CDR1 is LNHDA, CDR2 SQIVND, per germline (reference sequence). Deletions cut 3 bases from V and 8 bases from J, with 13 bases between. The DNA of the CDR3 is TGTGCCAGTAGTATTCCGGACACGGAGGAAAAACTGTTTTTT. Amino acid sequence: CASSIPDTEEKLFF.

This chain uses TRBV2 with TRBJ1-1; no clear D gene. CDR1 and CDR2 from the germline V gene are SNHLY and FYNNEI. This CDR3 spans 13 amino acids. Trimming took off 5 bases at V and 1 base at J, with 8 bases between the two ends. The CDR3 is CASSQGENTEAFF. DNA for the CDR3: TGTGCCAGCAGTCAAGGAGAGAACACTGAAGCTTTCTTT.

The rearrangement links TRBV6-1 to TRBJ1-2; unclear D gene. V gave up 2 bases and J gave up 8 bases, with 9 bases separating them. CDR3 size: 12 residues. Germline CDR1 MNHNS, CDR2 SASEGT. The CDR3 spells CASSEREGGYTF. CDR3 coding DNA: TGTGCCAGCAGTGAAAGGGAGGGCGGCTACACCTTC.

V usage is TRBV11-3 and J usage is TRBJ2-7, with a weak D call TRBD2 (6 bases). Germline V gene lookup returns CDR1 SGHNT and CDR2 YENEEA. The CDR3 is made up of 14 amino acids. Trimming took off 5 bases at V and 2 bases at J, with 13 bases between the two ends. As DNA, the CDR3 is TGTGCCAGCAGCCCCGGGGGAAGGGCCTACGAGCAGTACTTC. It specifies CASSPGGRAYEQYF. Based on the CDR3 plus reference TRBV11-3 and TRBJ2-7, the full variable domain is EAGVVQSPRYKIIEKKQPVAFWCNPISGHNTLYWYLQNLGQGPELLIRYENEEAVDDSQLPKDRFSAERLKGVDSTLKIQPAELGDSAVYLCASSPGGRAYEQYFGPGTRLTVT.

J is TRBJ1-2 and V is TRBV9, with 10 bases lining up with TRBD1. The length of the CDR3 is 15 residues. Germline values: CDR1 SGDLS, CDR2 YYNGEE. Trimming removed 4 bases from V and 4 bases from J; junction bases left unmatched: 7. The CDR3 sequence: CASSPQTGGIYGYTF. CDR3 bases: TGTGCCAGCAGCCCCCAGACAGGGGGCATCTATGGCTACACCTTC.

The chain joins TRBV5-6 to TRBJ2-7; 9 bases fit TRBD1. Unmatched junction bases numbered 10, after V lost 4 bases and J lost 5 bases. Germline loops: CDR1 SGHDT, CDR2 YYEEEE. The CDR3 length is 15 residues. In DNA, the CDR3 is TGTGCCAGCAGCCAGAAGGGACAGGGAGTCCACGAGCAGTACTTC. Residues: CASSQKGQGVHEQYF. Complete variable domain (other parts from reference TRBV5-6 and TRBJ2-7): DAGVTQSPTHLIKTRGQQVTLRCSPKSGHDTVSWYQQALGQGPQFIFQYYEEEERQRGNFPDRFSGHQFPNYSSELNVNALLLGDSALYLCASSQKGQGVHEQYFGPGTRLTVT.

The V and J genes are TRBV5-1 and TRBJ1-6; D is perhaps TRBD1 (6 bases). V gave up 0 bases and J gave up 7 bases, with 11 bases separating them. This CDR3 spans 15 amino acids. Per germline, CDR1 SGHRS and CDR2 YFSETQ. The CDR3 nucleotides read TGCGCCAGCAGCTTGGAACAGGGAGGGAATTCACCCCTCCACTTT. As protein: CASSLEQGGNSPLHF. Based on the CDR3 plus reference TRBV5-1 and TRBJ1-6, the full variable domain is KAGVTQTPRYLIKTRGQQVTLSCSPISGHRSVSWYQQTPGQGLQFLFEYFSETQRNKGNFPGRFSGRQFSNSRSEMNVSTLELGDSALYLCASSLEQGGNSPLHFGNGTRLTVT.

The V gene is TRBV11-2, the J gene TRBJ2-4; 12 bases map to TRBD2. Germline CDR1 is SGHAT and CDR2 is FQNNGV. V gave up 5 bases and J gave up 1 base; unmatched junction bases: 12. There are 19 residues in the CDR3. The CDR3 spells CASSVGPFTSGRAKNIQYF. The CDR3 coding sequence is TGTGCCAGCAGCGTAGGGCCCTTTACTAGCGGGAGGGCCAAAAACATTCAGTACTTC.

The chain couples TRBV5-1 to TRBJ1-2, with 8 bases aligning to TRBD1. Unmatched junction bases numbered 8, after V lost 4 bases and J lost 6 bases. Germline CDR1 SGHRS, CDR2 YFSETQ. The CDR3 consists of 14 residues. CDR3 in DNA: TGCGCCAGCAGCCTGGACAGGGTAACGCATGGCTACACCTTC. It specifies CASSLDRVTHGYTF.

V is TRBV6-1 and J is TRBJ2-7; TRBD2 matches 8 bases. V trimming: 1 base; J trimming: 2 bases; junction bases outside the gene matches: 4. From germline, CDR1 is MNHNS and CDR2 SASEGT. The CDR3 contains 15 residues. The CDR3 loop reads CASSEDAGGPYEQYF. CDR3 nucleotide sequence: TGTGCCAGCAGTGAAGACGCGGGAGGTCCCTACGAGCAGTACTTC.

The chain recombines TRBV27 with TRBJ2-5, with D possibly being TRBD2 (5 bases). This CDR3 has 13 residues. With 8 bases removed from V and 2 bases from J, the gap between germline ends came to 12 bases. Germline values: CDR1 MNHEY, CDR2 SMNVEV (reference sequence). CDR3 coding DNA: TGTGCCAGCGGATCGGGGTATCAAGAGACCCAGTACTTC. It translates to CASGSGYQETQYF.

The chain uses TRBV19 and TRBJ2-2; 8 bases map to TRBD1. Looked up from germline, CDR1 is LNHDA and CDR2 is SQIVND (reference sequence). This CDR3 region has 15 residues. The junction had 6 bases not matched to a gene; V was cut back by 3 bases and J by 6 bases. Here the CDR3 reads CASSMSGQGSGELFF. DNA for the CDR3: TGTGCCAGTAGTATGTCAGGACAGGGCTCCGGGGAGCTGTTTTTT.

The chain recombines TRBV4-3 with TRBJ2-7, with a weak D call TRBD2 (5 bases). The V gene's germline CDR1 is LGHNA and CDR2 YSLEER. Deletions cut 0 bases from V and 3 bases from J, with 12 bases between. The CDR3 consists of 15 residues. The CDR3 DNA sequence: TGCGCCAGCAGCCAAGACTGGGCAGGAGGCTACGAGCAGTACTTC. Translating it yields CASSQDWAGGYEQYF.

The V and J genes are TRBV7-9 and TRBJ1-1; D may be TRBD1 (6 bases). This CDR3 comprises 12 residues. Trimming pared 2 bases from V and 8 bases from J, leaving 9 bases between. The germline V gene encodes CDR1 SEHNR and CDR2 FQNEAQ (reference sequence). The DNA for the CDR3 is TGTGCCAGCAGCTTACGAGGGGGAGAAGCTTTCTTT. Protein: CASSLRGGEAFF.

The J gene is TRBJ2-7, the V gene TRBV5-1, with 7 bases identical to TRBD1. V dropped 4 bases and J dropped 0; count of bases not matched to a gene: 10. The germline gives CDR1 SGHRS, CDR2 YFSETQ. The CDR3 runs to 16 residues. The CDR3 region is CASSLDEGAFSYEQYF. The CDR3 nucleotides read TGCGCCAGCAGCCTGGATGAGGGGGCGTTCTCCTACGAGCAGTACTTC. The variable domain in full, with the rest retrieved from reference TRBV5-1 and TRBJ2-7, is KAGVTQTPRYLIKTRGQQVTLSCSPISGHRSVSWYQQTPGQGLQFLFEYFSETQRNKGNFPGRFSGRQFSNSRSEMNVSTLELGDSALYLCASSLDEGAFSYEQYFGPGTRLTVT.

V gene TRBV11-2 combines with J gene TRBJ2-7, with 10 positions matching TRBD2. The CDR3 is 15 amino acids. The V gene's germline CDR1 is SGHAT and CDR2 FQNNGV. The trim removed 8 bases at V and 3 bases at J, leaving 10 bases unmatched. The chain's CDR3 is CASARGLADIYEQYF. The CDR3 DNA follows: TGTGCCAGCGCGCGAGGACTAGCGGATATCTACGAGCAGTACTTC. Together with reference TRBV11-2 and TRBJ2-7, the CDR3 gives the full variable domain: EAGVAQSPRYKIIEKRQSVAFWCNPISGHATLYWYQQILGQGPKLLIQFQNNGVVDDSQLPKDRFSAERLKGVDSTLKIQPAKLEDSAVYLCASARGLADIYEQYFGPGTRLTVT.

As DNA, the CDR3 is TGTGCCACCCATTCGGGGATATGGGGGGGCGGCGAGCAGTACTTC. Amino acid sequence: CATHSGIWGGGEQYF. This chain links TRBV28 with TRBJ2-7, with D perhaps TRBD2 (7 bases). Trimming pared 10 bases from V and 6 bases from J, leaving 25 bases between. The CDR3 consists of 15 residues. Germline V gene sequence: CDR1 MDHEN, CDR2 SYDVKM. Complete variable domain (other parts from reference TRBV28 and TRBJ2-7): DVKVTQSSRYLVKRTGEKVFLECVQDMDHENMFWYRQDPGLGLRLIYFSYDVKMKEKGDIPEGYSVSREKKERFSLILESASTNQTSMYLCATHSGIWGGGEQYFGPGTRLTVT.

The chain links TRBV27 to TRBJ2-1, with D unresolved. Deletions cut 4 bases from V and 6 bases from J, with 13 bases between. Germline values: CDR1 MNHEY, CDR2 SMNVEV (reference sequence). CDR3 length equals 14 residues. The CDR3 sequence: CASSSKERLNEQFF. In DNA, the CDR3 is TGTGCCAGCAGTTCGAAGGAGCGACTCAATGAGCAGTTCTTC.

V usage is TRBV6-4 and J usage is TRBJ2-2, with D perhaps TRBD1 (5 bases). The CDR3 length is 13 residues. Trimming cost V 8 bases and J 4 bases, with 11 bases left between them. From germline, CDR1 is MRHNA and CDR2 SNTAGT. In DNA form, the CDR3 reads TGTGCCAGCTCGCAGGGTGCCACCGGGGAGCTGTTTTTT. Amino acid sequence: CASSQGATGELFF.

This chain joins TRBV6-5 and TRBJ2-7, with D perhaps matching TRBD1 (6 bases). There are 14 residues in the CDR3. Germline-derived CDR1 and CDR2 are MNHEY and SVGAGI. V was trimmed by 2 bases and J by 0 bases, leaving 8 bases between them. CDR3 coding DNA: TGTGCCAGCAGTTACCTCAGGGGCTCCTACGAGCAGTACTTC. Protein: CASSYLRGSYEQYF.

The chain links TRBV5-1 to TRBJ2-2, with 7 bases aligning to TRBD1. Germline CDR1 is SGHRS and CDR2 is YFSETQ. V was clipped by 0 bases and J by 7 bases; unmatched bases: 9. The CDR3 sequence is 16 residues long. CDR3: CASSLVTRTGNGELFF. As DNA, the CDR3 is TGCGCCAGCAGCTTGGTGACTCGGACAGGCAACGGGGAGCTGTTTTTT.

This chain joins TRBV6-5 and TRBJ2-7, with no clear D. The V gene's germline CDR1 is MNHEY and CDR2 SVGAGI. Between the trimmed V and J ends, which lost 2 bases and 5 bases, there was a span of 4 bases. This CDR3 contains 11 residues. CDR3 loop: CASSYAHEQYF. In nucleotides, the CDR3 is TGTGCCAGCAGTTACGCGCACGAGCAGTACTTC.

On this clone itself: The identical CDR3 is also encoded by other nucleotide sequences in the sample. The chain uses TRBV30 and TRBJ1-5; 9 bases align to TRBD1. Trimming at V came to 2 bases and at J to 5 bases, leaving 1 base not matched to a gene. The CDR3 consists of 13 residues. Germline V gene data show CDR1 as GTSNPN and CDR2 as SVGIG (reference sequence). The CDR3 DNA reads as TGTGCCTGGAGTCGACAGGGGGATCAGCCCCAGCATTTT. It translates to CAWSRQGDQPQHF.